This T cell receptor beta chain was obtained from a study of blood T cell repertoires in COVID-19. Enrollment of patients from Seattle took place during active infection, with longitudinal follow-up. This CDR3 contains 15 residues. Trimming left V 4 bases short and J 0 bases short, with 13 bases between. Looked up from germline, CDR1 is KGHSH and CDR2 is LQKENI. Data came from immunoSEQ multiplex PCR; TCRdb stores just in-frame clones and leaves some out. Of tens of thousands of clones in the sample, approximately 74% were seen once. The sequenced material came from peripheral blood. The chain has TRBV18 and TRBJ2-7; tentatively, D is TRBD1 (5 bases). The sequence came from a man in his sixties or seventies with COVID-19, enrolled during active disease. The CDR3 coding sequence is TGTGCCAGCTCACTACGGACACCAGCCTCCTACGAGCAGTACTTC. It translates to CASSLRTPASYEQYF. The whole variable domain, filled in from reference TRBV18 and TRBJ2-7, reads NAGVMQNPRHLVRRRGQEARLRCSPMKGHSHVYWYRQLPEEGLKFMVYLQKENIIDESGMPKERFSAEFPKEGPSILRIQQVVRGDSAAYFCASSLRTPASYEQYFGPGTRLTVT.